This T cell receptor (beta chain) appears in the sequencing data of a study of T cell responses to AZD1222 COVID-19 vaccine. Points from the study as a whole: Repertoire sampling happened only post peak T cell response.

Regarding this clone: Antigen unknown.

The CDR3 covers 15 residues. Germline V gene sequence: CDR1 SEHNR, CDR2 FQNEAQ (reference sequence). V lost 0 bases, J lost 8 bases, and 7 bases stayed unmatched. The method was immunoSEQ multiplex PCR; TCRdb's version includes in-frame clones alone and lacks a portion of them. Of 150,000 to 200,000 clones in the sample, 85% to 95% were seen once. This specimen was peripheral blood, taken 28 days after the second AZD1222 dose. The chain is built from TRBV7-9 and TRBJ1-2, with 9 nucleotides matching TRBD1. The sequence was collected from an adult who received the AZD1222 COVID-19 vaccine. CDR3 sequence reads: CASSLARGQGSGYTF. The CDR3 DNA reads as TGTGCCAGCAGCTTAGCGCGGGGACAGGGAAGCGGCTACACCTTC.